Reported below is one T cell receptor (beta chain). This specimen comes from a study of blood T cells in healthy people across ages. Then a second PCR, running about 6 to 11 cycles, was carried out with a sample-barcoded 5' primer and a J-beta primer mix. Each cDNA molecule, via a template-switch adaptor with 12 random nucleotides, was tagged. TCRdb re-called the 5' RACE reads through MiXCR, storing one row per CDR3 protein. The table lists approximately 1,100,000 distinct CDR3 sequences, 40% to 45% of them singletons, with over 15% in the top ten. The V gene end was trimmed by 5 bases and the J gene end by 6 bases; junction bases not matched to a gene: 13. Looked up from germline, CDR1 is MNHNS and CDR2 is SASEGT. The CDR3 is 15 amino acids.

The sequence was obtained from a woman aged 55-70 years in good health. Sample: blood. The rearrangement links TRBV6-1 to TRBJ2-7; TRBD2 matches at 7 bases. As DNA, the CDR3 is TGTGCCAGCAGTCTAAGGACTAGAACGGCCTGCGAGCAGTACTTC. Its protein product is CASSLRTRTACEQYF.